This T cell receptor beta chain was documented in a study of blood T cell repertoires in COVID-19. The assay was immunoSEQ multiplex PCR, and TCRdb's table has in-frame clones only and misses some. Of approximately 67,000 clones in the sample, over 80% are singletons; the top ten hold approximately 8.3%. V lost 4 bases and J lost 0, with 5 bases in between. CDR1 is SNHLY and CDR2 is FYNNEI in the germline V gene. The CDR3 totals 13 residues. This TCR came from a middle-aged man with active COVID-19. Sequencing used peripheral blood. The chain is built from TRBV2 and TRBJ2-3, with D unresolved. DNA for the CDR3: TGTGCCAGCAGTGCTTATAGCACAGATACGCAGTATTTT. Protein product: CASSAYSTDTQYF.